This TCR beta chain derives from a study of beta chain features in type 1 diabetes. Every isolated RNA sample was fully reverse transcribed, so sequencing captured expressed TCRB transcripts. The assay was immunoSEQ multiplex PCR, and TCRdb's table has in-frame clones only and misses some. The data hold 150,000 or so clones, with just over 8% observed a single time. Every donor had blood drawn once into heparin, about 116 mL on average. Study-wide points: For Type 1 diabetes patients, all four CD4+ subsets carried TCRB CDR3s that were moderately but significantly shorter. Patients showed naive, central memory and Treg TCRB repertoires that appeared more similar than those of healthy donors.

This clone appeared a few times. Its specificity is unknown. The receptor was derived from a woman aged 18-35 years with type 1 diabetes. The sample consisted of central memory CD4+ T cells from blood.

CDR3 sequence reads: CASSHGPVLRGGATNEKLFF. The CDR3 DNA is TGCGCCAGCAGCCACGGACCGGTATTACGGGGGGGCGCAACTAATGAAAAACTGTTTTTT. The rearrangement uses TRBV4-1 and TRBJ1-4; maybe TRBD1 (6 bases). V dropped 3 bases and J dropped 0 bases, with 23 bases sitting between them. The CDR3 has 20 amino acids. Germline lookup yields CDR1 MGHRA and CDR2 YSYEKL.